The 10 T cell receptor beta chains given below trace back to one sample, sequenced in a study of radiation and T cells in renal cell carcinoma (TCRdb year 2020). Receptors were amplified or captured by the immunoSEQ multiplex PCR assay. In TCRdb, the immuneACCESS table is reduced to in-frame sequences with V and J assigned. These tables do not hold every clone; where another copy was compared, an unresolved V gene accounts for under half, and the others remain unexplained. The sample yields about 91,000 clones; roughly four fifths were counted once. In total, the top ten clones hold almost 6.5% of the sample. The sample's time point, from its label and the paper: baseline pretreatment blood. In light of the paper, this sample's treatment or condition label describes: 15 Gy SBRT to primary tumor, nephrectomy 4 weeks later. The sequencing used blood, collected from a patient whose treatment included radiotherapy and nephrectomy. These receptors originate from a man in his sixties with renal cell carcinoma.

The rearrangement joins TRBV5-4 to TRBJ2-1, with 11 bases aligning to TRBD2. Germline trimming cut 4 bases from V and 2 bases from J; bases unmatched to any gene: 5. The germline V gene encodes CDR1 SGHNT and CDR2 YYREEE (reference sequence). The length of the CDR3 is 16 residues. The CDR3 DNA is TGTGCCAGCAGCGATACTAGCGGGAGAACCTACAATGAGCAGTTCTTC. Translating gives CASSDTSGRTYNEQFF.

The CDR3 nucleotides are TGTGCCAGCAGTGGCAACTCGGACAGGCTTGGGCAGCCCCAGCATTTT. Its protein is CASSGNSDRLGQPQHF. The genes are TRBV27 and TRBJ1-5, with TRBD1 matching 7 bases. Germline values: CDR1 MNHEY, CDR2 SMNVEV (reference sequence). The ends lost 5 bases at V and 7 bases at J; junction bases unmatched: 14. This CDR3 is built from 16 residues.

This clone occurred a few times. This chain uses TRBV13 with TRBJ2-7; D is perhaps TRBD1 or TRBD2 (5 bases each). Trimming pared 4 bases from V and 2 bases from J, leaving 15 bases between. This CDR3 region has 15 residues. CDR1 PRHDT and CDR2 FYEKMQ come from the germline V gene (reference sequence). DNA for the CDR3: TGTGCCAGCAGCTCTAGCTCCAGGGTCGCCTACGAGCAGTACTTC. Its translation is CASSSSSRVAYEQYF.

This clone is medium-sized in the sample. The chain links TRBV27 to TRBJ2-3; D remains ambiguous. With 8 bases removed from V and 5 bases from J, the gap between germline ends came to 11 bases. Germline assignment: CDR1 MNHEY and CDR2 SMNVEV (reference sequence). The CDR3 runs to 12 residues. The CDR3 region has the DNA TGTGCCAGCCCCTCTCCCGAAGATACGCAGTATTTT. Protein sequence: CASPSPEDTQYF.

CDR3 nucleotide sequence: TGCGCCAGCAGCACCACCGGGATTAATGAAAAACTGTTTTTT. Translation gives CASSTTGINEKLFF. The rearrangement joins TRBV4-3 to TRBJ1-4; D is undetermined. Trimming took off 5 bases at V and 4 bases at J, with 11 bases between the two ends. The CDR3 totals 14 residues. Looked up from germline, CDR1 is LGHNA and CDR2 is YSLEER.

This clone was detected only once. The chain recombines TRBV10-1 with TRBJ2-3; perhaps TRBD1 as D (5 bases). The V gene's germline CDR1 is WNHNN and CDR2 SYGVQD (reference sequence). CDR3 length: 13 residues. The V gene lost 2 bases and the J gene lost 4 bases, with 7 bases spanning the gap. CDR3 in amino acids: CASSEMGPDTQYF. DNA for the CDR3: TGCGCCAGCAGTGAGATGGGGCCAGATACGCAGTATTTT.

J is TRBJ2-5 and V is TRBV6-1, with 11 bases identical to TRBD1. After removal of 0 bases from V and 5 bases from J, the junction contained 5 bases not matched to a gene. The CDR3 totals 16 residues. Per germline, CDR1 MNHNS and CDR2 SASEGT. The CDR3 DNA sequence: TGTGCCAGCAGTGAAGCCGGGACAGGGGGAGGGGAGACCCAGTACTTC. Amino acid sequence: CASSEAGTGGGETQYF.

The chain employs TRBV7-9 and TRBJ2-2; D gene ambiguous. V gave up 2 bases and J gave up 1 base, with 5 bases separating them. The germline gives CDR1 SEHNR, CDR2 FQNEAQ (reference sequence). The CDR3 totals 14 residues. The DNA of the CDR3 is TGTGCCAGCAGCTTAATACAGAACACCGGGGAGCTGTTTTTT. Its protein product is CASSLIQNTGELFF. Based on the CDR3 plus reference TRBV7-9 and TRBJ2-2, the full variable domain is DTGVSQNPRHKITKRGQNVTFRCDPISEHNRLYWYRQTLGQGPEFLTYFQNEAQLEKSRLLSDRFSAERPKGSFSTLEIQRTEQGDSAMYLCASSLIQNTGELFFGEGSRLTVL.

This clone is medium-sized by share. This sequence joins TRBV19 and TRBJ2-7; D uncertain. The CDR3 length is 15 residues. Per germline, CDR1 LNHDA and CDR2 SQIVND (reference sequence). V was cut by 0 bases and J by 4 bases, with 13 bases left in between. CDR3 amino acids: CASSIDPANTYEQYF. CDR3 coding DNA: TGTGCCAGTAGTATAGACCCCGCCAATACTTACGAGCAGTACTTC.

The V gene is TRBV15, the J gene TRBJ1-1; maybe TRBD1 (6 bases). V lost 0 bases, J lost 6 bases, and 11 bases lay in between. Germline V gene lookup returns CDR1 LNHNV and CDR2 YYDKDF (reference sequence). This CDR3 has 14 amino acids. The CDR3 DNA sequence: TGTGCCACCAGCAGAGATCTAAGGGGGGCTGAAGCTTTCTTT. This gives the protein CATSRDLRGAEAFF.